The clone carrying this TCR beta chain was seen ten or more times. Its antigen is not identified. Germline V gene sequence: CDR1 DFQATT, CDR2 SNEGSKA (reference sequence). The ends were cut back, 3 bases at V and 5 bases at J, with 14 bases in the middle. The CDR3 is 13 residues long. TCRdb called the 5' RACE reads again in MiXCR, with one record for every CDR3 protein. The profile shows hundreds of thousands of distinct CDR3 sequences, roughly 6.2% of them singletons. The record originates from a study of identical twins. Study outcomes and limitations: Because invariant MAIT and iNKT cells could be present, zero-insertion analyses could be partly confounded. Beta clonotypes that were abundant in cord blood contained fewer insertions, a pattern absent from memory repertoires.

This rearrangement joins TRBV20-1 to TRBJ2-7, with D possibly matching TRBD2 (5 bases). The sequencing input was naive T cells sorted from blood. The sequence derives from a young man in good health. The CDR3 sequence: CSARASSRDEQYV. The CDR3 bases are TGCAGTGCTAGGGCGAGCTCGCGGGACGAGCAGTACGTC.